The 23 T cell receptor beta chains listed next were all sequenced from one sample in a study of shared T cell receptors in the human thymus. Libraries were prepared by immunoSEQ multiplex PCR; TCRdb keeps only in-frame clonotypes and omits some of them. The sample shows some 400,000 clones, roughly 94% of them seen only once. Input material: thymocytes. These TCRs come from a human donor.

The rearrangement uses TRBV15 and TRBJ1-5; 8 bases agree with TRBD1. Germline CDR1 and CDR2: LNHNV and YYDKDF (reference sequence). The CDR3 contains 16 residues. The junction had 4 bases not matched to a gene; V was cut back by 1 base and J by 2 bases. In DNA form, the CDR3 reads TGTGCCACCAGCAGAGGGGTGGACAGGGGCAATCAGCCCCAGCATTTT. It yields the protein CATSRGVDRGNQPQHF.

The chain couples TRBV28 to TRBJ2-7; TRBD1 agrees at 8 bases. Germline CDR1 MDHEN, CDR2 SYDVKM. This CDR3 spans 16 amino acids. V lost 6 bases to trimming and J lost 2 bases; unmatched junction nucleotides: 12. As DNA, the CDR3 is TGTGCCAGCAGCCCGGGGCCAGGGGGCCCCGCCTACGAGCAGTACTTC. It translates to CASSPGPGGPAYEQYF.

The chain links TRBV11-2 to TRBJ1-1; D is possibly TRBD1 (5 bases). The germline CDR1 and CDR2 sequences are SGHAT and FQNNGV. V was cut by 5 bases and J by 7 bases, with 14 bases left in between. The CDR3 contains 13 residues. The CDR3 DNA reads as TGTGCCAGCAGCCTCGCCGGGGGGAATGAAGCTTTCTTT. Translating it yields CASSLAGGNEAFF.

The chain employs TRBV19 and TRBJ1-2, with TRBD1 matching over 12 bases. V was pared by 8 bases and J by 3 bases, with 7 bases of the junction left unmatched. Germline lookup yields CDR1 LNHDA and CDR2 SQIVND (reference sequence). The CDR3 covers 15 residues. The CDR3 loop reads CASSPGTGGDYGYTF. In DNA form, the CDR3 reads TGTGCCAGTTCTCCCGGGACAGGGGGCGACTATGGCTACACCTTC.

The rearrangement uses TRBV27 and TRBJ1-2; D is unresolved. The germline gives CDR1 MNHEY, CDR2 SMNVEV (reference sequence). The CDR3 loop spans 15 amino acids. The V end lost 6 bases, the J end lost 4 bases, and 18 bases lay between the germline ends. CDR3 loop: CASRNISSGIYGYTF. For the CDR3, the DNA is TGTGCCAGCAGGAACATTAGCAGCGGAATCTATGGCTACACCTTC.

The chain links TRBV14 to TRBJ1-2, with D possibly TRBD1 on 5 matching bases. This CDR3 is built from 16 residues. Germline assignment: CDR1 SGHDN and CDR2 FVKESK. Trimming removed 3 bases from V and 4 bases from J, with 18 bases in between. The DNA of the CDR3 is TGTGCCAGCAGCCATGCTTGGGGGGGGACCGCCTATGGCTACACCTTC. Translated, it gives CASSHAWGGTAYGYTF. The full variable domain, completed using reference TRBV14 and TRBJ1-2, is EAGVTQFPSHSVIEKGQTVTLRCDPISGHDNLYWYRRVMGKEIKFLLHFVKESKQDESGMPNNRFLAERTGGTYSTLKVQPAELEDSGVYFCASSHAWGGTAYGYTFGSGTRLTVV.

This chain connects TRBV4-3 to TRBJ1-1; TRBD1 agrees at 7 bases. CDR3 size: 16 residues. J gave up 5 bases and V 3 bases, and 12 bases lay outside the gene matches. CDR1 and CDR2 from the germline V gene are LGHNA and YSLEER. The CDR3 sequence: CASSQLNRGCETEAFF. The CDR3, as DNA: TGCGCCAGCAGCCAGCTTAACAGGGGATGTGAAACTGAAGCTTTCTTT.

V is TRBV7-9 and J is TRBJ1-2; a weak D match, TRBD1 (6 bases). The CDR3 consists of 12 residues. V was shortened by 6 bases and J by 3 bases, with 8 bases between the two germline ends. Per the germline V gene, CDR1 is SEHNR and CDR2 is FQNEAQ (reference sequence). In nucleotides, the CDR3 is TGTGCCAGCAGGCGGACAGACTATGGCTACACCTTC. This codes for CASRRTDYGYTF.

The rearrangement joins TRBV2 to TRBJ2-5, with 8 bases fitting TRBD1. The DNA end favors TRBJ2-7, so the J call may be wrong. The germline gives CDR1 SNHLY, CDR2 FYNNEI. The CDR3 loop spans 15 amino acids. This chain's CDR3 is CASSAPDREAYEQYF. The CDR3 DNA follows: TGTGCCAGCAGTGCTCCGGACAGGGAGGCCTACGAGCAGTACTTC.

The CDR3 is CASSQISGLLNEQFF. The CDR3 region has the DNA TGTGCCAGCAGCCAAATTTCAGGACTACTAAATGAGCAGTTCTTC. This chain uses TRBV27 with TRBJ2-1; possibly TRBD2 for D (6 bases). CDR1 is MNHEY, CDR2 SMNVEV, per germline (reference sequence). The CDR3 is made up of 15 amino acids. The V end lost 6 bases, the J end lost 7 bases, and 19 bases lay between the germline ends.

The chain links TRBV18 to TRBJ2-7, with 9 bases fitting TRBD1. Germline trimming cut 3 bases from V and 2 bases from J; bases unmatched to any gene: 8. The CDR3 is 16 amino acids. CDR1 KGHSH and CDR2 LQKENI come from the germline V gene. CDR3 DNA sequence: TGTGCCAGCTCACCCGGGACAGGGATGGGAGCCTACGAGCAGTACTTC. This gives the protein CASSPGTGMGAYEQYF.

V gene TRBV4-2 combines with J gene TRBJ1-6; 7 bases map to TRBD1. With 1 base clipped from V and 6 bases from J, the junction kept 0 bases outside the gene matches. This CDR3 has 14 amino acids. Germline-derived CDR1 and CDR2 are LGHNA and YNFKEQ. DNA of the CDR3: TGTGCCAGCAGCCAAGGACAGGGTAATTCACCCCTCCACTTT. Amino acid sequence: CASSQGQGNSPLHF.

CDR3 bases: TGTGCCCCGGGACTAGCGGCCACCTCTGGGGCCAACGTCCTGACTTTC. It translates to CAPGLAATSGANVLTF. The gene calls are TRBV2 and TRBJ2-6; 11 nucleotides line up with TRBD2. The CDR3 is made up of 16 amino acids. Germline CDR1 SNHLY, CDR2 FYNNEI. V gave up 11 bases and J gave up 0 bases; unmatched junction bases: 6.

The V call is TRBV4-3, the J call TRBJ1-2; unclear D gene. Trimming took off 1 base at V and 3 bases at J, with 9 bases between the two ends. The CDR3 has 14 amino acids. Germline CDR1 is LGHNA and CDR2 is YSLEER. This CDR3 reads CASSQVVGDYGYTF. CDR3 sequence (DNA): TGCGCCAGCAGCCAAGTAGTCGGGGACTATGGCTACACCTTC.

Turning to this clone: The junction shows a germline mismatch at one end, possibly a read error. Additional DNA sequences in this sample encode the identical CDR3. This chain joins TRBV28 and TRBJ2-7; D remains ambiguous. Germline V gene data show CDR1 as MDHEN and CDR2 as SYDVKM. The CDR3 has 14 amino acids. The CDR3 sequence: CASSPGYPPYEQYF. CDR3 DNA: TGTGCCAGCAGTCCCGGGTATCCGCCCTACGAGCAGTATTTC.

The V call is TRBV7-6, the J call TRBJ1-1; TRBD1 agrees at 8 bases. CDR1 and CDR2 (germline): SGHVS, FNYEAQ. V gave up 5 bases and J gave up 10 bases; unmatched junction bases: 6. CDR3 length: 12 amino acids. CDR3 protein: CASSPDRGRAFF. DNA for the CDR3: TGTGCCAGCAGCCCTGACAGGGGACGAGCTTTCTTT.

V and J are TRBV27 and TRBJ2-1; maybe TRBD1 (6 bases). The CDR3 length is 15 residues. Germline V gene lookup returns CDR1 MNHEY and CDR2 SMNVEV (reference sequence). The V end was cut by 8 bases, the J end by 0 bases, with 14 bases between. The CDR3 nucleotides are TGTGCCAGCTGGGGGCGGGCCCGCTCCTACAATGAGCAGTTCTTC. This codes for CASWGRARSYNEQFF.

The chain's CDR3 is CASSQGSLRGVNTGELFF. For the CDR3, the DNA is TGCGCCAGCAGCCAAGGCTCGCTCAGGGGTGTGAACACCGGGGAGCTGTTTTTT. The chain joins TRBV4-1 to TRBJ2-2; a possible D gene is TRBD1 (6 bases). This CDR3 has 18 amino acids. The germline V and J ends were trimmed by 1 base and 1 base, with 16 bases remaining between them. Germline lookup yields CDR1 MGHRA and CDR2 YSYEKL.

This chain connects TRBV28 to TRBJ2-1; TRBD2 matches at 10 bases. Trimming at V came to 6 bases and at J to 4 bases, leaving 9 bases not matched to a gene. Germline V gives CDR1 MDHEN, CDR2 SYDVKM. The CDR3 spans 16 residues. CDR3 nucleotide sequence: TGTGCCAGCAGGGATACAGCGGGAGGGCCATACAATGAGCAGTTCTTC. Its translation: CASRDTAGGPYNEQFF.

The rearrangement uses TRBV28 and TRBJ2-7; the D is unclear. This CDR3 is 12 amino acids long. V dropped 4 bases and J dropped 5 bases, with 9 bases sitting between them. Germline V gene sequence: CDR1 MDHEN, CDR2 SYDVKM. The CDR3 nucleotides are TGTGCCAGCAGTTCGTATGGCCACGAGCAGTACTTC. Amino acid sequence: CASSSYGHEQYF.

This chain uses TRBV11-2 with TRBJ2-7; D is perhaps TRBD2 (6 bases). V shed 1 base and J shed 6 bases, with 7 bases lying between them. CDR1 is SGHAT and CDR2 is FQNNGV in the germline V gene. This CDR3 is 12 amino acids long. The CDR3, as DNA: TGTGCCAGCAGCTTAGCGGGGGTCGAGCAGTACTTC. Translation: CASSLAGVEQYF.

A single count supports this clone. The J gene is TRBJ1-4, the V gene TRBV27, with 9 bases matching TRBD1. The V gene's germline CDR1 is MNHEY and CDR2 SMNVEV (reference sequence). The V gene end was trimmed by 6 bases and the J gene end by 3 bases; junction bases not matched to a gene: 17. The length of the CDR3 is 19 residues. CDR3 nucleotides: TGTGCCAGCAGCAATATCCGGGACAGGGTTAGTAAGGCTAATGAAAAACTGTTTTTT. It translates to CASSNIRDRVSKANEKLFF. The full variable domain, in which reference TRBV27 and TRBJ1-4 provide the parts outside the CDR3, is EAQVTQNPRYLITVTGKKLTVTCSQNMNHEYMSWYRQDPGLGLRQIYYSMNVEVTDKGDVPEGYKVSRKEKRNFPLILESPSPNQTSLYFCASSNIRDRVSKANEKLFFGSGTQLSVL.

The chain couples TRBV6-5 to TRBJ1-1; D remains ambiguous. CDR1 and CDR2 from the germline V gene are MNHEY and SVGAGI. The V and J ends lost 0 bases and 2 bases respectively, with 13 bases between them. The CDR3 length is 16 residues. CDR3 sequence: CASSYSHPYSNTEAFF. The CDR3 DNA reads as TGTGCCAGCAGTTACTCGCACCCCTACAGTAACACTGAAGCTTTCTTT.